The 22 T cell receptor beta chains listed next were all sequenced from one sample in a study of cytomegalovirus exposure and HLA in healthy donors. PCR was performed using 60 Vbeta and 13 Jbeta primers. Assay: immunoSEQ multiplex PCR; the TCRdb copy retains only in-frame clones and omits some. The sample lists 200,000 or so clones, over 70% occurring once. Specimen: PBMCs. The source of these receptors is a young woman in good health and CMV-seropositive.

This clone has only one observation. This sequence joins TRBV6-1 and TRBJ1-1; the match to TRBD1 covers 8 bases. Germline-derived CDR1 and CDR2 are MNHNS and SASEGT. The CDR3 runs to 14 residues. V lost 7 bases to trimming and J lost 7 bases; unmatched junction nucleotides: 11. CDR3 DNA sequence: TGTGCCAGCACTACGGACAGGGAGTATAATGAAGCTTTCTTT. Protein sequence: CASTTDREYNEAFF.

In its sample, this clone was seen a few times. The J gene is TRBJ2-5, the V gene TRBV6-6; 11 nucleotides agree with TRBD2. Germline assignment: CDR1 MNHNY and CDR2 SVGAGI (reference sequence). The V segment lost 0 bases and the J segment 3 bases; nucleotides outside the gene matches: 3. This CDR3 contains 16 residues. The CDR3 DNA follows: TGTGCCAGCAGTTACTCGACTAGCGGGGTCAAAGAGACCCAGTACTTC. It codes for CASSYSTSGVKETQYF.

The chain carries TRBV5-4 and TRBJ1-4; D is possibly TRBD1 (5 bases). Germline V gives CDR1 SGHNT, CDR2 YYREEE (reference sequence). The CDR3 covers 14 residues. V shed 5 bases and J shed 5 bases, with 13 bases lying between them. The CDR3 loop reads CASRLDSRNEKLFF. In DNA form, the CDR3 reads TGTGCCAGCAGACTTGACAGCCGGAATGAAAAACTGTTTTTT.

The chain has TRBV30 and TRBJ1-5; 8 bases fit TRBD1. Germline lookup yields CDR1 GTSNPN and CDR2 SVGIG (reference sequence). V was pared by 0 bases and J by 6 bases, with 1 base of the junction left unmatched. The CDR3 runs 13 residues. CDR3 coding DNA: TGTGCCTGGAGTGTACAGGGGGGTCAGCCCCAGCATTTT. Translation: CAWSVQGGQPQHF.

The chain uses TRBV6-5 and TRBJ2-2, with a tentative D call TRBD2 (6 bases). V gave up 6 bases and J gave up 4 bases, with 12 bases separating them. The V gene's germline CDR1 is MNHEY and CDR2 SVGAGI. The CDR3 consists of 14 residues. The CDR3, as DNA: TGTGCCAGCAGCGGGTCAGCGGGCACCGGGGAGCTGTTTTTT. The encoded protein is CASSGSAGTGELFF.

The gene calls are TRBV4-2 and TRBJ1-1; TRBD1 agrees at 7 bases. The length of the CDR3 is 17 residues. Germline CDR1 reads LGHNA; CDR2 reads YNFKEQ. Losses at the gene ends were 0 bases for V and 1 base for J; bases not matched to a gene: 8. The chain's CDR3 is CASSQELRRTGNTEAFF. The CDR3 coding sequence is TGTGCCAGCAGCCAAGAGTTACGGCGGACAGGGAACACTGAAGCTTTCTTT.

This clone was found once. The chain links TRBV27 to TRBJ2-5; D not resolved. TRBJ2-7 matches the DNA end more closely, so the J call is doubtful. The germline V gene encodes CDR1 MNHEY and CDR2 SMNVEV (reference sequence). This CDR3 is built from 14 residues. This CDR3 is CASSLGLRTYEQYF. For the CDR3, the DNA is TGTGCCAGCAGTTTAGGTCTGCGAACCTACGAGCAGTACTTC.

This clone was seen a few times. This chain uses TRBV4-1 with TRBJ1-3, with 7 bases fitting TRBD1. This CDR3 is built from 18 residues. Unmatched junction bases numbered 11, after V lost 0 bases and J lost 3 bases. The germline CDR1 and CDR2 sequences are MGHRA and YSYEKL. CDR3 loop: CASSQDLLRQGFGNTIYF. The CDR3 DNA sequence: TGCGCCAGCAGCCAAGATCTGCTTCGACAGGGCTTTGGAAACACCATATATTTT.

This CDR3 reads CASSGPGQDYGYTF. In nucleotides, the CDR3 is TGCGCCAGCAGCGGACCGGGACAAGATTATGGCTACACCTTC. V is TRBV5-1 and J is TRBJ1-2; possibly TRBD1 for D (6 bases). This CDR3 spans 14 amino acids. V lost 4 bases and J lost 5, with 15 bases in between. Per the germline V gene, CDR1 is SGHRS and CDR2 is YFSETQ.

V usage is TRBV11-2 and J usage is TRBJ1-4; D is possibly TRBD1 (6 bases). The CDR3 spans 14 residues. CDR1 is SGHAT and CDR2 is FQNNGV in the germline V gene. Trimming cost V 5 bases and J 3 bases, with 10 bases left between them. This chain's CDR3 is CASSLGQPNEKLFF. DNA for the CDR3: TGTGCCAGCAGCCTAGGACAGCCTAATGAAAAACTGTTTTTT.

The V call is TRBV2, the J call TRBJ1-6, with TRBD1 matching over 7 bases. With 8 bases clipped from V and 8 bases from J, the junction kept 6 bases outside the gene matches. The CDR3 sequence is 13 residues long. From germline, CDR1 is SNHLY and CDR2 FYNNEI. The CDR3 loop is CASDRELDSPLHF. DNA of the CDR3: TGTGCCAGCGACAGGGAGCTCGATTCACCCCTCCACTTT.

The CDR3 DNA sequence: TGTGCCAGCAGCTCGCAGGGGTTTACTAATGAAAAACTGTTTTTT. This translates into CASSSQGFTNEKLFF. The rearrangement links TRBV11-3 to TRBJ1-4; possibly TRBD1 for D (6 bases). The CDR3 extends over 15 amino acids. Germline V gene lookup returns CDR1 SGHNT and CDR2 YENEEA. The V end lost 4 bases, the J end lost 2 bases, and 11 bases lay between the germline ends. The whole variable domain, filled in from reference TRBV11-3 and TRBJ1-4, reads EAGVVQSPRYKIIEKKQPVAFWCNPISGHNTLYWYLQNLGQGPELLIRYENEEAVDDSQLPKDRFSAERLKGVDSTLKIQPAELGDSAVYLCASSSQGFTNEKLFFGSGTQLSVL.

The chain links TRBV5-4 to TRBJ2-1; TRBD2 matches at 13 bases. Germline V gene lookup returns CDR1 SGHNT and CDR2 YYREEE (reference sequence). This CDR3 spans 18 amino acids. V was pared by 4 bases and J by 2 bases, with 9 bases of the junction left unmatched. The CDR3 reads CASSLPTSGGETYNEQFF. The CDR3 region has the DNA TGTGCCAGCAGCCTTCCCACTAGCGGGGGGGAAACCTACAATGAGCAGTTCTTC.

The chain is built from TRBV11-2 and TRBJ2-7; 7 nucleotides agree with TRBD1. V was clipped by 3 bases and J by 3 bases; unmatched bases: 5. The CDR3 has 14 amino acids. In germline, CDR1 is SGHAT, CDR2 FQNNGV. The CDR3 bases are TGTGCCAGCAGCTTGGGACAGAGCCTCTACGAGCAGTACTTC. Protein sequence: CASSLGQSLYEQYF.

Remarks on this clone: Other DNA sequences in the same sample also yield this CDR3. This chain uses TRBV9 with TRBJ1-5, with D tentatively TRBD1 (6 bases). CDR3 length: 14 residues. Trimming pared 0 bases from V and 4 bases from J, leaving 8 bases between. The germline CDR1 and CDR2 sequences are SGDLS and YYNGEE. The CDR3 spells CASSVGGLNQPQHF. CDR3 in DNA: TGTGCCAGCAGCGTAGGGGGGCTGAATCAGCCCCAGCATTTT.

The chain has TRBV6-1 and TRBJ2-5, with D maybe TRBD2 (6 bases). Near its end, the DNA agrees better with TRBJ2-7, so the J call may be wrong. Looked up from germline, CDR1 is MNHNS and CDR2 is SASEGT. The CDR3 spans 15 residues. CDR3 DNA: TGTGCCAGCACCAAGGGAACTAGCAATTCCTACGAGCAGTACTTC. Translation gives CASTKGTSNSYEQYF.

V and J are TRBV28 and TRBJ1-2, with 9 positions matching TRBD1. This CDR3 has 16 amino acids. V lost 6 bases, J lost 7 bases, and 15 bases stayed unmatched. The germline V gene has CDR1 MDHEN and CDR2 SYDVKM. The DNA for the CDR3 is TGTGCCAGCAGGATGGCCCGGGACAGGGCGTCGGGTGGCTACACCTTC. This gives the protein CASRMARDRASGGYTF.

This chain links TRBV6-4 with TRBJ2-3; TRBD2 is a possible D gene (6 bases). Germline V CDR1 and CDR2: MRHNA, SNTAGT. The CDR3 contains 15 residues. The V end lost 2 bases, the J end lost 1 base, and 10 bases lay between the germline ends. The CDR3 loop reads CASSDGASGTDTQYF. CDR3 nucleotides: TGTGCCAGCAGTGACGGGGCTAGCGGCACAGATACGCAGTATTTT.

This sequence joins TRBV5-4 and TRBJ2-3; 10 positions match TRBD2. Trimming cost V 0 bases and J 4 bases; bases outside gene matches: 5. Germline V gene lookup returns CDR1 SGHNT and CDR2 YYREEE (reference sequence). The CDR3 extends over 16 amino acids. The CDR3 DNA reads as TGTGCCAGCAGCTTGGCCCAGCGGGGGGGCGCAGATACGCAGTATTTT. Amino acid sequence: CASSLAQRGGADTQYF.

The chain couples TRBV5-6 to TRBJ2-3, with 9 nucleotides matching TRBD2. V shed 4 bases and J 5 bases; nucleotides not matched to a gene: 11. CDR1 is SGHDT, CDR2 YYEEEE, per germline. The length of the CDR3 is 16 residues. The CDR3 DNA reads TGTGCCAGCAGCGTTAGCGGGGGCCCCTTTATAGATACGCAGTATTTT. It encodes CASSVSGGPFIDTQYF.

This chain links TRBV27 with TRBJ2-1; 9 bases agree with TRBD1. CDR1 MNHEY and CDR2 SMNVEV come from the germline V gene (reference sequence). Trimming at V came to 5 bases and at J to 5 bases, leaving 10 bases not matched to a gene. The CDR3 spans 16 residues. The CDR3 nucleotides read TGTGCCAGCAGTCCCGGGACAGGGCCTGGGGACAATGAGCAGTTCTTC. Residues: CASSPGTGPGDNEQFF.

The chain is built from TRBV13 and TRBJ1-1; 10 bases map to TRBD1. The CDR3 sequence is 15 residues long. Germline V lookup: CDR1 PRHDT, CDR2 FYEKMQ (reference sequence). The ends lost 6 bases at V and 3 bases at J; junction bases unmatched: 7. CDR3 loop: CASSYTTGGDTEAFF. The CDR3 region has the DNA TGTGCCAGCAGTTATACGACAGGGGGCGACACTGAAGCTTTCTTT. Together with reference TRBV13 and TRBJ1-1, the CDR3 gives the full variable domain: AAGVIQSPRHLIKEKRETATLKCYPIPRHDTVYWYQQGPGQDPQFLISFYEKMQSDKGSIPDRFSAQQFSDYHSELNMSSLELGDSALYFCASSYTTGGDTEAFFGQGTRLTVV.